The 9 T cell receptor beta chains listed next were all sequenced from one sample in a study of blood T cell repertoires in COVID-19. Here immunoSEQ multiplex PCR was the method, and the copy in TCRdb shows in-frame clones only, minus some. Of roughly 300,000 clones detected, more than 70% appear once; the ten largest clones hold about 5.2%. The sequenced sample consisted of PBMCs or T cells enriched from blood (not recorded which). These receptors originate from a woman aged 30 to 39 who had recovered from COVID-19.

V is TRBV11-3 and J is TRBJ2-5, with D maybe TRBD2 (6 bases). The CDR3 is made up of 12 amino acids. Trimming shortened V by 6 bases and J by 5 bases, and 10 bases separated the two germline ends. Germline V gene data show CDR1 as SGHNT and CDR2 as YENEEA. Written as DNA, the CDR3 is TGTGCCAGCAGTACGGGGAGGGAGACCCAGTACTTC. It codes for CASSTGRETQYF.

This chain links TRBV15 with TRBJ1-6, with 7 bases matching TRBD1. V lost 4 bases to trimming and J lost 9 bases; unmatched junction nucleotides: 9. The CDR3 sequence is 15 residues long. The germline CDR1 and CDR2 sequences are LNHNV and YYDKDF (reference sequence). CDR3 nucleotide sequence: TGTGCCACCAGCACGGGGAGGAACAGGGGTTCACCCCTCCACTTT. Its protein product is CATSTGRNRGSPLHF.

The rearrangement uses TRBV6-5 and TRBJ2-7; a weak D match, TRBD1 (6 bases). Germline lookup yields CDR1 MNHEY and CDR2 SVGAGI. The CDR3 sequence is 15 residues long. Trimming left V 6 bases short and J 4 bases short, with 19 bases between. The CDR3, as DNA: TGTGCCAGCAGCCGGGACACCCTTTCTTCTTACGAGCAGTACTTC. Translation: CASSRDTLSSYEQYF.

This clone was picked up one time. CDR3 in amino acids: CASSPSSSTGELFF. CDR3 DNA sequence: TGCGCCAGCAGCCCTTCGTCCTCCACCGGGGAGCTGTTTTTT. This chain uses TRBV4-1 with TRBJ2-2; D not certain. The CDR3 is 14 amino acids. Trimming took off 4 bases at V and 4 bases at J, with 10 bases between the two ends. The V gene's germline CDR1 is MGHRA and CDR2 YSYEKL.

The chain uses TRBV4-1 and TRBJ2-7, with 9 bases aligning to TRBD1. The germline V gene encodes CDR1 MGHRA and CDR2 YSYEKL. The CDR3 contains 17 residues. J lost 2 bases, V lost 4 bases, and 12 bases had no gene match. In DNA form, the CDR3 reads TGCGCCAGCAGCCGACAAGGGGGGACAGGGCAAACCTACGAGCAGTACTTC. It encodes CASSRQGGTGQTYEQYF.

In its sample, this clone was seen once. The chain links TRBV5-1 to TRBJ2-7, with 7 bases fitting TRBD2. This CDR3 is 17 amino acids long. Germline V gives CDR1 SGHRS, CDR2 YFSETQ. The V gene end was trimmed by 2 bases and the J gene end by 7 bases; junction bases not matched to a gene: 18. The CDR3 here is CASSLLSGEGPRMEQYF. CDR3 sequence (DNA): TGCGCCAGCAGCTTATTATCGGGGGAGGGGCCGAGGATGGAGCAGTACTTC.

This chain uses TRBV5-1 with TRBJ2-1; 15 bases are shared with TRBD2. This CDR3 comprises 15 residues. Looked up from germline, CDR1 is SGHRS and CDR2 is YFSETQ. V shed 4 bases and J 6 bases; nucleotides not matched to a gene: 2. The CDR3 DNA follows: TGCGCCAGCAGCGGGACTAGCGGGGGGCTCAATGAGCAGTTCTTC. Its protein product is CASSGTSGGLNEQFF.

There are a few counts of this clone. The gene calls are TRBV4-3 and TRBJ2-1, with 8 bases aligning to TRBD2. The CDR3 spans 17 residues. J gave up 6 bases and V 3 bases, and 13 bases lay outside the gene matches. Per the germline V gene, CDR1 is LGHNA and CDR2 is YSLEER. As DNA, the CDR3 is TGCGCCAGCAGCCACCCGGAGGCGGGGGGTCTCTCCAATGAGCAGTTCTTC. Amino acid sequence: CASSHPEAGGLSNEQFF.

The CDR3 reads CASSSITQGFLSPLHF. CDR3 DNA: TGTGCCAGCAGTTCAATTACACAGGGTTTCCTTTCACCCCTCCACTTT. The chain has TRBV28 and TRBJ1-6; D is possibly TRBD1 (6 bases). CDR1 and CDR2 from the germline V gene are MDHEN and SYDVKM. The V end lost 4 bases, the J end lost 9 bases, and 19 bases lay between the germline ends. The CDR3 has 16 amino acids.